The following is a TCR beta chain sequence with its context. Its antigen remains unknown. Described time point: blood 2 weeks post-SBRT. The treatment: 15 Gy SBRT to primary tumor, nephrectomy 4 weeks later. This record comes from a study of radiation and T cells in renal cell carcinoma. The trim removed 7 bases at V and 6 bases at J, leaving 10 bases unmatched. The CDR3 sequence is 14 residues long. The germline gives CDR1 MDHEN, CDR2 SYDVKM. Study observations and caveats: Top tumor clonotypes rose in blood 2 weeks post-radiation, then contracted.

Profiling relied on immunoSEQ multiplex PCR, and the TCRdb table lists in-frame clones only, not all of them. The sample records roughly 120,000 clones, more than 80% being singletons. The sample in question was blood, obtained from a patient whose treatment included radiotherapy and nephrectomy. This TCR was recovered from a woman aged 55-70 years with renal cell carcinoma. The chain couples TRBV28 to TRBJ1-1; TRBD1 aligns across 8 bases. Written as DNA, the CDR3 is TGTGCCAGCACCGACTTCAGGGGGCTCGCTGAAGCTTTCTTT. Translation: CASTDFRGLAEAFF.